Following are 30 T cell receptor beta chains from one sample sequenced in a study of CD8 T cells in Susac syndrome. It was with random hexamers that about 0.45 to 1 ug RNA was reverse transcribed. TCRdb recomputed calls from the immunoSEQ multiplex PCR reads with MiXCR, one row per CDR3 protein. Among hundreds of thousands of distinct CDR3 sequences listed, 94% were seen once. The sequencing sample was made of CD4+ T cells from PBMCs. The receptors here all came from a human donor with Susac syndrome.

The genes are TRBV20-1 and TRBJ2-7, with 7 bases fitting TRBD2. The ends lost 2 bases at V and 7 bases at J; junction bases unmatched: 5. Germline V gene lookup returns CDR1 DFQATT and CDR2 SNEGSKA (reference sequence). CDR3 size: 12 residues. CDR3 bases: TGCAGTGCTAGAAGACTAGCTCGGGAGCAGTACTTC. It yields the protein CSARRLAREQYF.

This chain joins TRBV6-2 or TRBV6-3 and TRBJ2-7; weak D call: TRBD2 (5 bases). The CDR3 is made up of 15 amino acids. Germline CDR1 and CDR2: MNHEY and SVGEGT. The germline V and J ends were trimmed by 5 bases and 0 bases, with 14 bases remaining between them. The DNA for the CDR3 is TGTGCCAGCAGTGAGCCACTAGGGCGCTCCTACGAGCAGTACTTC. Protein sequence: CASSEPLGRSYEQYF.

The V call is TRBV6-1, the J call TRBJ2-5; TRBD2 is a possible D gene (6 bases). The CDR3 totals 15 residues. V was pared by 6 bases and J by 4 bases, with 18 bases between. Germline V gene lookup returns CDR1 MNHNS and CDR2 SASEGT. The CDR3 here is CASRKRSGEAETQYF. The CDR3 nucleotides are TGTGCCAGCAGAAAAAGGTCTGGGGAGGCAGAGACCCAGTACTTC.

The rearrangement joins TRBV27 to TRBJ1-2; tentatively, D is TRBD1 (5 bases). V was clipped by 5 bases and J by 4 bases, with 20 bases between them. CDR3 length: 16 residues. The germline gives CDR1 MNHEY, CDR2 SMNVEV (reference sequence). CDR3 nucleotide sequence: TGTGCCAGCAGTCCCAGGGCGAGCCCCAAGGGCTATGGCTACACCTTC. It encodes CASSPRASPKGYGYTF.

The chain uses TRBV4-1 and TRBJ1-5, with D maybe TRBD1 (5 bases). Deletions cut 0 bases from V and 6 bases from J, with 12 bases between. This CDR3 has 15 amino acids. Germline loops: CDR1 MGHRA, CDR2 YSYEKL. The CDR3 here is CASSQERGGSQPQHF. DNA for the CDR3: TGCGCCAGCAGCCAAGAACGGGGGGGAAGTCAGCCCCAGCATTTT.

J is TRBJ1-5 and V is TRBV12-3 or TRBV12-4; weak D call: TRBD1 (6 bases). The CDR3 extends over 13 amino acids. The V end was cut by 5 bases, the J end by 7 bases, with 12 bases between. CDR3 in amino acids: CASSQGNGQPQHF. DNA of the CDR3: TGTGCCAGCAGTCAGGGGAACGGCCAGCCCCAGCATTTT.

The chain is built from TRBV6-1 and TRBJ1-3; D not certain. This CDR3 has 14 amino acids. The germline CDR1 and CDR2 sequences are MNHNS and SASEGT. Deletions cut 5 bases from V and 2 bases from J, with 10 bases between. CDR3 sequence (DNA): TGTGCCAGCAGTAACCAAGACGCTGGAAACACCATATATTTT. It codes for CASSNQDAGNTIYF.

This clonotype appeared a single time. The V call is TRBV5-8, the J call TRBJ1-1, with D hard to call. The CDR3 covers 12 residues. Looked up from germline, CDR1 is SGHTS and CDR2 is YDEGEE. V lost 2 bases and J lost 5, with 7 bases in between. CDR3: CASSFSGTEAFF. The CDR3 DNA is TGTGCCAGCAGCTTCTCAGGTACTGAAGCTTTCTTT.

Written as DNA, the CDR3 is TGTGCCAGTAGTATCAACGGACAAGAGACCCAGTACTTC. Amino acids: CASSINGQETQYF. V and J are TRBV19 and TRBJ2-5; D is unresolved. Trimming stripped 3 bases from V and 2 bases from J, with 7 bases between. CDR3 length: 13 residues. The V gene's germline CDR1 is LNHDA and CDR2 SQIVND (reference sequence).

The chain joins TRBV11-2 to TRBJ2-7, with D possibly matching TRBD1 (6 bases). The CDR3 extends over 14 amino acids. CDR1 and CDR2 from the germline V gene are SGHAT and FQNNGV. V was shortened by 4 bases and J by 1 base, with 11 bases between the two germline ends. CDR3 bases: TGTGCCAGCAGCTCCCCGACAGGTTCCTACGAGCAGTACTTC. Translating it yields CASSSPTGSYEQYF.

This clonotype was seen once. The genes are TRBV15 and TRBJ2-1; D could derive from TRBD1 or TRBD2 (5 bases each). Germline V gives CDR1 LNHNV, CDR2 YYDKDF (reference sequence). This CDR3 spans 16 amino acids. V dropped 5 bases and J dropped 9 bases, with 23 bases sitting between them. CDR3 nucleotide sequence: TGTGCCACCAGCTCAGAAGGGGAGACGGTATGGGGTGAGCAGTTCTTC. This encodes CATSSEGETVWGEQFF.

The chain couples TRBV30 to TRBJ2-3; the D gene is possibly TRBD2 (5 bases). CDR1 and CDR2 (germline): GTSNPN, SVGIG (reference sequence). The CDR3 runs 13 residues. Trimming shortened V by 1 base and J by 6 bases, and 11 bases separated the two germline ends. The CDR3 sequence: CAWSDHRGDTQYF. The CDR3 DNA reads as TGTGCCTGGAGTGACCACCGAGGGGATACGCAGTATTTT. Using reference TRBV30 and TRBJ2-3 for the parts outside the CDR3, the full variable domain is SQTIHQWPATLVQPVGSPLSLECTVEGTSNPNLYWYRQAAGRGLQLLFYSVGIGQISSEVPQNLSASRPQDRQFILSSKKLLLSDSGFYLCAWSDHRGDTQYFGPGTRLTVL.

The chain recombines TRBV29-1 with TRBJ1-1; 11 positions match TRBD1. The CDR3 sequence is 13 residues long. Trimming cost V 8 bases and J 6 bases; bases outside gene matches: 8. Looked up from germline, CDR1 is SQVTM and CDR2 is ANQGSEA. The CDR3 DNA reads as TGCAGCTCCGGACAGGGGGCGCGTGCTGAAGCTTTCTTT. Amino acid sequence: CSSGQGARAEAFF.

This clonotype was seen just once. CDR3: CATSDPGTGVGNEQFF. DNA of the CDR3: TGTGCCACCAGTGACCCCGGGACAGGGGTTGGCAATGAGCAGTTCTTC. The V gene is TRBV24-1, the J gene TRBJ2-1; the match to TRBD1 covers 10 bases. This CDR3 has 16 amino acids. Germline lookup yields CDR1 KGHDR and CDR2 SFDVKD. V was clipped by 4 bases and J by 6 bases; unmatched bases: 8.

This clonotype was found once. This chain uses TRBV7-2 with TRBJ1-1; no clear D. V was trimmed by 5 bases and J by 0 bases, leaving 13 bases between them. The CDR3 is 15 residues long. The V gene's germline CDR1 is SGHTA and CDR2 FQGNSA. The CDR3 region is CASSPSGLLNTEAFF. In DNA, the CDR3 is TGTGCCAGCAGCCCTAGTGGCCTCTTGAACACTGAAGCTTTCTTT. The full variable domain, its missing parts supplied by reference TRBV7-2 and TRBJ1-1, is GAGVSQSPSNKVTEKGKDVELRCDPISGHTALYWYRQSLGQGLEFLIYFQGNSAPDKSGLPSDRFSAERTGGSVSTLTIQRTQQEDSAVYLCASSPSGLLNTEAFFGQGTRLTVV.

The gene calls are TRBV12-3 or TRBV12-4 and TRBJ1-6, with D maybe TRBD1 (5 bases). CDR3 length: 16 amino acids. Trimming pared 4 bases from V and 9 bases from J, leaving 19 bases between. The CDR3 reads CASSSGSGGSRSPLHF. In DNA, the CDR3 is TGTGCCAGCAGTTCCGGGTCCGGGGGATCGCGTTCACCCCTCCACTTT.

Only one count was recorded for this clonotype. J is TRBJ2-1 and V is TRBV5-4, with D possibly TRBD1 on 6 matching bases. V was pared by 0 bases and J by 5 bases, with 21 bases between. Germline V gene lookup returns CDR1 SGHNT and CDR2 YYREEE (reference sequence). The CDR3 covers 18 residues. This chain's CDR3 is CASSLVSRGTRGDNEQFF. CDR3 coding DNA: TGTGCCAGCAGCTTGGTGAGTCGTGGGACCAGGGGTGACAATGAGCAGTTCTTC.

The CDR3 DNA reads TGTGCCAGTCACCACGGGGGGTCCTACAATGAGCAGTTCTTC. Translating gives CASHHGGSYNEQFF. The genes are TRBV11-2 and TRBJ2-1; 7 bases are shared with TRBD2. Germline CDR1 SGHAT, CDR2 FQNNGV. The length of the CDR3 is 14 residues. J was trimmed by 1 base and V by 9 bases; bases with no gene match: 6. The full variable domain, with the rest looked up from reference TRBV11-2 and TRBJ2-1, is EAGVAQSPRYKIIEKRQSVAFWCNPISGHATLYWYQQILGQGPKLLIQFQNNGVVDDSQLPKDRFSAERLKGVDSTLKIQPAKLEDSAVYLCASHHGGSYNEQFFGPGTRLTVL.

This sequence joins TRBV7-9 and TRBJ2-1, with TRBD1 matching 9 bases. J lost 5 bases, V lost 4 bases, and 6 bases had no gene match. Germline CDR1 and CDR2: SEHNR and FQNEAQ (reference sequence). The CDR3 covers 15 residues. This CDR3 is CASSSQGAFDNEQFF. The CDR3 nucleotides are TGTGCCAGCAGCTCACAGGGGGCTTTCGACAATGAGCAGTTCTTC. Full variable domain (missing parts from reference TRBV7-9 and TRBJ2-1): DTGVSQNPRHKITKRGQNVTFRCDPISEHNRLYWYRQTLGQGPEFLTYFQNEAQLEKSRLLSDRFSAERPKGSFSTLEIQRTEQGDSAMYLCASSSQGAFDNEQFFGPGTRLTVL.

This clonotype was counted a few times. The V gene is TRBV29-1, the J gene TRBJ1-2; D perhaps matches TRBD1 (5 bases). The germline V gene has CDR1 SQVTM and CDR2 ANQGSEA. V lost 6 bases and J lost 5, with 16 bases in between. The CDR3 totals 13 residues. CDR3 in DNA: TGCAGCGTCTCAGCGGGGCAACTATATGGCTACACCTTC. Its protein is CSVSAGQLYGYTF.

The chain combines TRBV6-5 with TRBJ2-5; no reliable D call. The V gene's germline CDR1 is MNHEY and CDR2 SVGAGI. The CDR3 is made up of 11 amino acids. V shed 4 bases and J shed 7 bases, with 7 bases lying between them. The CDR3 sequence: CASSLKGTQYF. CDR3 nucleotide sequence: TGTGCCAGCAGTTTGAAGGGGACCCAGTACTTC.

The V and J genes are TRBV20-1 and TRBJ2-1, with no clear D. The CDR3 extends over 13 amino acids. Germline assignment: CDR1 DFQATT and CDR2 SNEGSKA (reference sequence). The V end lost 5 bases, the J end lost 6 bases, and 14 bases lay between the germline ends. The CDR3 sequence: CSAPPLPGNEQFF. The DNA for the CDR3 is TGCAGTGCTCCCCCCCTCCCCGGCAATGAGCAGTTCTTC.

The chain has TRBV3-1 and TRBJ1-2; the match to TRBD1 covers 7 bases. In germline, CDR1 is LGHDT, CDR2 YNNKEL (reference sequence). V was clipped by 3 bases and J by 6 bases; unmatched bases: 4. The CDR3 length is 13 residues. This chain's CDR3 is CASSHRTGDGYTF. The CDR3 DNA sequence: TGTGCCAGCAGCCATAGAACAGGGGATGGCTACACCTTC.

The rearrangement uses TRBV9 and TRBJ2-7; no clear D. The CDR3 has 14 residues. Trimming pared 0 bases from V and 6 bases from J, leaving 13 bases between. The germline CDR1 and CDR2 sequences are SGDLS and YYNGEE. The CDR3 loop reads CASSVGPSEAEQYF. In DNA form, the CDR3 reads TGTGCCAGCAGCGTAGGTCCCTCCGAGGCCGAGCAGTACTTC.

The J gene is TRBJ2-3, the V gene TRBV7-9; weak D call: TRBD2 (6 bases). The CDR3 contains 16 residues. CDR1 is SEHNR, CDR2 FQNEAQ, per germline (reference sequence). The V end was cut by 5 bases, the J end by 2 bases, with 17 bases between. Here the CDR3 reads CASSPLGDWYTDTQYF. The DNA for the CDR3 is TGTGCCAGCAGCCCCTTAGGGGACTGGTACACAGATACGCAGTATTTT.

This chain links TRBV28 with TRBJ1-2, with TRBD1 identical over 7 bases. This CDR3 has 15 amino acids. V lost 2 bases and J lost 7; bases outside the gene matches: 10. Germline V gene lookup returns CDR1 MDHEN and CDR2 SYDVKM. Written as DNA, the CDR3 is TGTGCCAGCAGTTTAGACCAGACAGGGTCCGGTGGCTACACCTTC. It specifies CASSLDQTGSGGYTF.

V and J are TRBV29-1 and TRBJ1-1, with unresolved D. CDR1 is SQVTM, CDR2 ANQGSEA, per germline. Between the trimmed V and J ends, which lost 3 bases and 4 bases, there was a span of 15 bases. This CDR3 spans 14 amino acids. The CDR3: CSVETPPSGTEAFF. The CDR3 nucleotides read TGCAGCGTTGAGACACCACCTTCGGGCACTGAAGCTTTCTTT.

The chain joins TRBV10-2 to TRBJ2-5; TRBD2 matches 11 bases. Germline-derived CDR1 and CDR2 are WSHSY and SAAADI. After removal of 3 bases from V and 1 base from J, the junction contained 7 bases not matched to a gene. The CDR3 covers 17 residues. The CDR3 reads CASSDPQGLAVQETQYF. DNA of the CDR3: TGCGCCAGCAGTGACCCACAGGGACTAGCGGTCCAAGAGACCCAGTACTTC.

This clonotype was detected only once. The V gene is TRBV9, the J gene TRBJ2-3, with TRBD2 matching over 9 bases. Trimming removed 4 bases from V and 4 bases from J; junction bases left unmatched: 10. The V gene's germline CDR1 is SGDLS and CDR2 YYNGEE. The CDR3 has 16 residues. CDR3 nucleotide sequence: TGTGCCAGCAGCCCAATTAGCGGGGGCTTTCCAGATACGCAGTATTTT. This sequence encodes CASSPISGGFPDTQYF.

The V gene is TRBV29-1, the J gene TRBJ1-2; D is unresolved. Germline V lookup: CDR1 SQVTM, CDR2 ANQGSEA. The V and J ends lost 2 bases and 7 bases respectively, with 14 bases between them. This CDR3 has 13 amino acids. For the CDR3, the DNA is TGCAGCGTTGAACTTAGTGACGCGGGTGGCTACACCTTC. As protein: CSVELSDAGGYTF.